One and the same sample provided the 3 T cell receptor beta chains below, sequenced in a study of blood T cells in healthy people across ages. Primed by a sample-barcoded 5' primer and a J-beta primer mix, a second PCR proceeded for roughly 7 to 12 cycles. One entry per CDR3 protein, called by TCRdb with MiXCR from the 5' RACE reads. Altogether around 870,000 distinct CDR3 sequences are present, roughly 26% being singletons, with the ten largest covering 17%. What was sequenced was blood. These receptors were obtained from a woman of 80 years or more in good health.

This clonotype was observed a few times. The chain links TRBV12-3 or TRBV12-4 to TRBJ1-5; 7 nucleotides agree with TRBD1. Trimming at V came to 3 bases and at J to 3 bases, leaving 5 bases not matched to a gene. This CDR3 has 15 amino acids. DNA of the CDR3: TGTGCCAGCAGTTTGGGGACAGTATTCAATCAGCCCCAGCATTTT. Translation: CASSLGTVFNQPQHF.

This clonotype was seen ten or more times. The rearrangement joins TRBV19 to TRBJ2-5; D remains unclear. CDR1 and CDR2 (germline): LNHDA, SQIVND (reference sequence). The V end was cut by 3 bases, the J end by 0 bases, with 17 bases between. This CDR3 comprises 17 residues. CDR3 in DNA: TGTGCCAGTAGTATCGGCTACTCAACAGATTACCAAGAGACCCAGTACTTC. It yields the protein CASSIGYSTDYQETQYF.

This rearrangement joins TRBV29-1 to TRBJ2-1; possible D gene TRBD2, 5 bases. The length of the CDR3 is 14 residues. Trimming took 6 bases from V and 0 from J, leaving 12 bases between them. Germline CDR1 reads SQVTM; CDR2 reads ANQGSEA. The chain's CDR3 is CSVARESSYNEQFF. The CDR3, as DNA: TGCAGCGTAGCAAGGGAGAGCTCCTACAATGAGCAGTTCTTC.